Below, 3 T cell receptor beta chains from the same sample are listed, as sequenced in a study of blood T cell repertoires in COVID-19. The assay was immunoSEQ multiplex PCR, and TCRdb's table has in-frame clones only and misses some. Here the sample spans hundreds of thousands of clones, over 75% being singletons. Material for sequencing was PBMCs or T cells enriched from blood (not recorded which). Receptors were obtained from a woman between 25 and 40 years old who had recovered from COVID-19.

J is TRBJ1-1 and V is TRBV3-1 (or the pseudogene TRBV3-2), with D possibly TRBD1 on 5 matching bases. The CDR3 runs 17 residues. Looked up from germline, CDR1 is LGHDT and CDR2 is YNNKEL (reference sequence). The V gene lost 3 bases and the J gene lost 4 bases, with 21 bases spanning the gap. CDR3 amino acids: CASSQLSERRGGTEAFF. The CDR3 DNA sequence: TGTGCCAGCAGCCAGCTATCCGAGAGGAGGGGAGGCACTGAAGCTTTCTTT.

The V gene is TRBV7-9, the J gene TRBJ1-3; the match to TRBD1 covers 8 bases. Losses at the gene ends were 5 bases for V and 4 bases for J; bases not matched to a gene: 4. Germline V gives CDR1 SEHNR, CDR2 FQNEAQ (reference sequence). The CDR3 has 14 residues. This CDR3 is CASSPQGDGNTIYF. In DNA, the CDR3 is TGTGCCAGCAGCCCACAGGGGGACGGAAACACCATATATTTT.

About this clone itself: In the same sample, other DNA sequences code for this CDR3. V usage is TRBV20-1 and J usage is TRBJ1-5, with a weak D call TRBD1 (6 bases). The V and J ends lost 4 bases and 5 bases respectively, with 6 bases between them. The length of the CDR3 is 11 residues. Germline V gives CDR1 DFQATT, CDR2 SNEGSKA (reference sequence). CDR3 DNA: TGCAGTGCTACAGGGGATCAGCCCCAGCATTTT. Amino acids: CSATGDQPQHF.